The source of this T cell receptor beta chain is a study of T cells expressing NK-cell markers. TCRdb re-analyzed the 5' RACE reads; it lists each CDR3 protein once, without DNA. The sample spans roughly 160,000 distinct CDR3 sequences; the ten largest clones claim approximately 17%. The CDR3 length is 15 residues. Germline assignment: CDR1 SGHAT and CDR2 FQNNGV. The V call is TRBV11-2, the J call TRBJ1-6; TCRdb designates TRBD1, a call that cannot be tested without DNA. Input material: blood T cells: a sorted CD56 or NKG2C T cell subset, CD4+ or CD8+ T cells, or bulk PBMC T cells (not recorded which). This clonotype was sampled from a woman aged 18 to 69 in good health. The CDR3 is CASSLETGGNSPLHF.